Listed here are 15 T cell receptor beta chains from one sample, sequenced in a study of blood T cell repertoires in COVID-19. Sequenced by immunoSEQ multiplex PCR; TCRdb stores in-frame clones only, minus some. In the table there are about 340,000 clones, 92% of which are singletons. The sequencing sample was made of PBMCs or T cells enriched from blood (not recorded which). These receptors came from a woman aged 30 to 39 who had recovered from COVID-19.

The gene calls are TRBV30 and TRBJ2-7; D might be TRBD1 (6 bases). The CDR3 consists of 12 residues. Germline V CDR1 and CDR2: GTSNPN, SVGIG (reference sequence). Trimming left V 6 bases short and J 0 bases short, with 9 bases between. CDR3 region: CACSRGSYEQYF. The CDR3 nucleotides are TGTGCCTGTTCCAGGGGCTCCTACGAGCAGTACTTC.

The chain is built from TRBV3-1 (or the pseudogene TRBV3-2) and TRBJ2-7, with 7 bases that match TRBD1. CDR1 and CDR2 from the germline V gene are LGHDT and YNNKEL (reference sequence). Unmatched junction bases numbered 6, after V lost 1 base and J lost 6 bases. The CDR3 covers 14 residues. For the CDR3, the DNA is TGTGCCAGCAGCCAAGTTCGCAGGGGGACCGAGCAGTACTTC. As protein: CASSQVRRGTEQYF.

This clone came up once. The chain is built from TRBV19 and TRBJ1-6; 7 bases map to TRBD1. V shed 5 bases, J shed 2 bases, and the junction held 6 bases outside the gene matches. Germline values: CDR1 LNHDA, CDR2 SQIVND (reference sequence). The CDR3 contains 16 residues. The CDR3, as DNA: TGTGCCAGTAGTCCGACAGGGAGCGCCTATAATTCACCCCTCCACTTT. Its protein is CASSPTGSAYNSPLHF.

This sequence joins TRBV3-1 (or the pseudogene TRBV3-2) and TRBJ2-7, with D possibly being TRBD1 (5 bases). V was clipped by 1 base and J by 3 bases, with 13 bases between them. From germline, CDR1 is LGHDT and CDR2 YNNKEL (reference sequence). The CDR3 length is 15 residues. CDR3 sequence (DNA): TGTGCCAGCAGCCAAGCGTCGGACACCTACTACGAGCAGTACTTC. It is translated as CASSQASDTYYEQYF.

This chain links TRBV18 with TRBJ2-6; perhaps TRBD2 as D (6 bases). The V end lost 3 bases, the J end lost 1 base, and 16 bases lay between the germline ends. CDR1 KGHSH and CDR2 LQKENI come from the germline V gene. The CDR3 totals 18 residues. The CDR3 DNA follows: TGTGCCAGCTCACCCCCGGGGCTTGGGGGGTCTGGGGCCAACGTCCTGACTTTC. This encodes CASSPPGLGGSGANVLTF.

V gene TRBV11-3 combines with J gene TRBJ2-7, with D possibly being TRBD2 (7 bases). The CDR3 is 17 amino acids. Germline CDR1 reads SGHNT; CDR2 reads YENEEA. V was trimmed by 2 bases and J by 2 bases, leaving 19 bases between them. The CDR3 DNA reads as TGTGCCAGCAGCTTAAGGGGGGGCGGAGGGATCACCTACGAGCAGTACTTC. This encodes CASSLRGGGGITYEQYF. The whole variable domain, filled in from reference TRBV11-3 and TRBJ2-7, reads EAGVVQSPRYKIIEKKQPVAFWCNPISGHNTLYWYLQNLGQGPELLIRYENEEAVDDSQLPKDRFSAERLKGVDSTLKIQPAELGDSAVYLCASSLRGGGGITYEQYFGPGTRLTVT.

Details on this clone: One end of the junction fails to match germline, which may point to a read error. The genes are TRBV7-7 and TRBJ2-3; 10 nucleotides match TRBD1. CDR3 size: 15 residues. Per the germline V gene, CDR1 is SSHAT and CDR2 is FNYEAQ (reference sequence). As DNA, the CDR3 is TGTGCTAGCAGCTCCGGGACAGGGGGCACAGATACGCAGTATTTT. This encodes CASSSGTGGTDTQYF.

This chain uses TRBV19 with TRBJ2-7, with 8 bases fitting TRBD2. The CDR3 has 18 amino acids. V shed 2 bases and J 2 bases; nucleotides not matched to a gene: 14. The germline V gene encodes CDR1 LNHDA and CDR2 SQIVND (reference sequence). Here the CDR3 reads CASSIRLRVAGTAYEQYF. CDR3 sequence (DNA): TGTGCCAGTAGTATAAGGCTACGTGTAGCGGGGACCGCCTACGAGCAGTACTTC.

This clone was counted once. The chain links TRBV4-1 to TRBJ2-7, with TRBD2 matching 7 bases. Germline assignment: CDR1 MGHRA and CDR2 YSYEKL. Losses at the gene ends were 4 bases for V and 3 bases for J; bases not matched to a gene: 6. This CDR3 has 14 amino acids. The CDR3 loop reads CASSPGPSGYEQYF. DNA of the CDR3: TGCGCCAGCAGCCCGGGCCCTAGCGGCTACGAGCAGTACTTC.

This sequence joins TRBV28 and TRBJ2-3, with 8 nucleotides matching TRBD1. In germline, CDR1 is MDHEN, CDR2 SYDVKM. V lost 7 bases to trimming and J lost 3 bases; unmatched junction nucleotides: 9. The CDR3 loop spans 15 amino acids. The CDR3 loop reads CASNSQGAGTDTQYF. In DNA, the CDR3 is TGTGCCAGCAATTCCCAGGGGGCTGGGACAGATACGCAGTATTTT.

The chain is built from TRBV6-9 and TRBJ2-7, with D possibly TRBD2 on 7 matching bases. Germline V CDR1 and CDR2: MNHGY, SVAAGI. V lost 4 bases, J lost 3 bases, and 19 bases lay in between. This CDR3 region has 16 residues. This CDR3 is CASSSTWERDNYEQYF. For the CDR3, the DNA is TGTGCCAGCAGTTCTACCTGGGAGCGGGACAACTACGAGCAGTACTTC.

The chain joins TRBV10-3 to TRBJ1-1, with 8 nucleotides matching TRBD1. Germline CDR1 and CDR2: ENHRY and SYGVKD. The CDR3 spans 14 residues. J gave up 3 bases and V 6 bases, and 6 bases lay outside the gene matches. As DNA, the CDR3 is TGTGCCATCAGGATCCAGGGGGCTGACACTGAAGCTTTCTTT. Protein sequence: CAIRIQGADTEAFF.

The sample holds one count of this clone. This rearrangement joins TRBV27 to TRBJ2-1; TRBD2 matches at 10 bases. The CDR3 has 15 amino acids. The junction had 4 bases not matched to a gene; V was cut back by 6 bases and J by 2 bases. Looked up from germline, CDR1 is MNHEY and CDR2 is SMNVEV (reference sequence). The CDR3 loop is CASRGAGGAYNEQFF. For the CDR3, the DNA is TGTGCCAGCAGGGGAGCGGGGGGGGCCTACAATGAGCAGTTCTTC.

The V and J genes are TRBV19 and TRBJ2-7, with D perhaps matching TRBD1 (5 bases). The ends were cut back, 6 bases at V and 0 bases at J, with 18 bases in the middle. The V gene's germline CDR1 is LNHDA and CDR2 SQIVND (reference sequence). The CDR3 has 16 residues. CDR3 amino acids: CASRGPLDRNSYEQYF. In nucleotides, the CDR3 is TGTGCCAGTAGGGGGCCCCTAGACCGAAACTCCTACGAGCAGTACTTC.

The chain recombines TRBV9 with TRBJ2-7, with 8 bases fitting TRBD1. From germline, CDR1 is SGDLS and CDR2 YYNGEE. The CDR3 is made up of 14 amino acids. The trim removed 4 bases at V and 5 bases at J, leaving 8 bases unmatched. In DNA form, the CDR3 reads TGTGCCAGCAGCCAGAGGACAGGGATGGACGAGCAGTACTTC. Residues: CASSQRTGMDEQYF.